The 26 T cell receptor beta chains in this list originate from one sample, sequenced in a study of response to subunit inactivated influenza vaccine. In TCRdb, the RT-PCR reads were re-called with MiXCR into one record per CDR3 protein. The sample yields about 780,000 distinct CDR3 sequences, roughly 18% seen once. Here the sequenced sample was PBMCs from blood, taken 4 to 6 days after vaccination. All receptors derive from a man between 45 and 60 years old who received an inactivated influenza vaccine.

CDR3 region: CSARDRLYEQYF. The CDR3 DNA follows: TGCAGTGCTAGAGATCGACTCTACGAGCAGTACTTC. The chain recombines TRBV20-1 with TRBJ2-7, with D uncertain. V was cut by 0 bases and J by 3 bases, with 6 bases left in between. The CDR3 is 12 amino acids. Germline CDR1 reads DFQATT; CDR2 reads SNEGSKA (reference sequence).

The chain uses TRBV6-5 and TRBJ1-2; perhaps TRBD1 as D (5 bases). The CDR3 sequence is 15 residues long. Trimming pared 0 bases from V and 0 bases from J, leaving 8 bases between. The V gene's germline CDR1 is MNHEY and CDR2 SVGAGI. The CDR3 DNA reads as TGTGCCAGCAGTTACTCTTGGGGGGCTAACTATGGCTACACCTTC. Its protein product is CASSYSWGANYGYTF.

The chain uses TRBV6-5 and TRBJ1-5; D unclear. The V end lost 2 bases, the J end lost 0 bases, and 8 bases lay between the germline ends. The CDR3 covers 15 residues. Germline CDR1 MNHEY, CDR2 SVGAGI. Here the CDR3 DNA reads TGTGCCAGCAGTTACCGGAGGTATAGCAATCAGCCCCAGCATTTT. Translation: CASSYRRYSNQPQHF.

There are many counts of this clonotype. The rearrangement links TRBV6-5 to TRBJ2-5; unclear D gene. Trimming left V 2 bases short and J 5 bases short, with 9 bases between. From germline, CDR1 is MNHEY and CDR2 SVGAGI. CDR3 length: 13 residues. This CDR3 is CASSYLWLETQYF. The CDR3 DNA reads TGTGCCAGCAGTTACCTTTGGTTGGAGACCCAGTACTTC.

With respect to this clonotype: No conserved phenylalanine or tryptophan is present at the end of the CDR3, so a read error is the likely explanation. V usage is TRBV12-3 or TRBV12-4 and J usage is TRBJ2-7, with D possibly being TRBD2 (6 bases). The CDR3 extends over 14 amino acids. Trimming shortened V by 6 bases and J by 1 base, and 13 bases separated the two germline ends. CDR3 protein: CASRYLSGSYEQYI. Here the CDR3 DNA reads TGTGCCAGCAGGTACCTTAGCGGTTCCTACGAGCAGTACATC.

In its sample, this clonotype was seen a few times. This CDR3 reads CASRGGAGAFF. As DNA, the CDR3 is TGTGCCAGCAGAGGGGGTGCGGGAGCTTTCTTT. This sequence joins TRBV12-3 or TRBV12-4 and TRBJ1-1; a possible D gene is TRBD1 (6 bases). Trimming pared 6 bases from V and 10 bases from J, leaving 12 bases between. The CDR3 spans 11 residues.

This clonotype was recorded a few times. The rearrangement links TRBV4-1 to TRBJ2-3; a possible D gene is TRBD1 (6 bases). V lost 0 bases, J lost 1 base, and 17 bases lay in between. This CDR3 is built from 18 residues. Germline V gene lookup returns CDR1 MGHRA and CDR2 YSYEKL. The CDR3 protein is CASSQDHLGTIRTDTQYF. The CDR3 DNA reads TGCGCCAGCAGCCAAGATCATCTCGGGACAATTCGCACAGATACGCAGTATTTT.

The V and J genes are TRBV5-1 and TRBJ1-1; D remains ambiguous. This CDR3 contains 12 residues. Germline assignment: CDR1 SGHRS and CDR2 YFSETQ. V was pared by 3 bases and J by 8 bases, with 11 bases between. CDR3 residues: CASSYDNSEAFF. CDR3 in DNA: TGCGCCAGCAGCTACGATAACTCCGAAGCTTTCTTT.

This clonotype has just a few counts. The chain has TRBV3-1 and TRBJ2-3, with TRBD2 matching over 8 bases. The V and J ends lost 0 bases and 9 bases, in that order; junction bases with no gene match: 5. CDR3 length: 14 residues. Germline lookup yields CDR1 LGHDT and CDR2 YNNKEL (reference sequence). This chain's CDR3 is CASSQEAGVETQYF. The CDR3 nucleotides are TGTGCCAGCAGCCAAGAAGCGGGAGTCGAGACGCAGTATTTT.

The genes are TRBV30 and TRBJ1-4; 7 bases map to TRBD1. Per the germline V gene, CDR1 is GTSNPN and CDR2 is SVGIG (reference sequence). Germline trimming cut 2 bases from V and 7 bases from J; bases unmatched to any gene: 7. The CDR3 spans 14 residues. The CDR3 DNA sequence: TGTGCCTGGAGTTCGGGACAGCATAGTGAAAAACTGTTTTTT. It encodes CAWSSGQHSEKLFF.

This clonotype has more than one count but fewer than ten. The chain uses TRBV7-2 and TRBJ1-5; 7 nucleotides align to TRBD1. Per germline, CDR1 SGHTA and CDR2 FQGNSA. This CDR3 is 13 amino acids long. Germline trimming cut 5 bases from V and 5 bases from J; bases unmatched to any gene: 3. The CDR3 spells CASSEDRDQPQHF. CDR3 sequence (DNA): TGTGCCAGCAGCGAAGACAGGGATCAGCCCCAGCATTTT. Filled out from reference TRBV7-2 and TRBJ1-5, the complete variable domain reads GAGVSQSPSNKVTEKGKDVELRCDPISGHTALYWYRQSLGQGLEFLIYFQGNSAPDKSGLPSDRFSAERTGGSVSTLTIQRTQQEDSAVYLCASSEDRDQPQHFGDGTRLSIL.

The rearrangement joins TRBV6-5 to TRBJ2-7; the match to TRBD1 covers 9 bases. The CDR3 has 15 amino acids. Germline V CDR1 and CDR2: MNHEY, SVGAGI. V lost 0 bases to trimming and J lost 3 bases; unmatched junction nucleotides: 3. The CDR3 region is CASSYSGTGNYEQYF. CDR3 DNA: TGTGCCAGCAGTTACTCGGGGACAGGGAACTACGAGCAGTACTTC.

The J gene is TRBJ2-3, the V gene TRBV20-1; a weak D match, TRBD2 (6 bases). CDR3 length: 17 amino acids. The V end lost 0 bases, the J end lost 1 base, and 17 bases lay between the germline ends. CDR1 is DFQATT and CDR2 is SNEGSKA in the germline V gene (reference sequence). The CDR3, as DNA: TGCAGTGCTAGAGATCTGGCCGGGAGAGGTGGCACAGATACGCAGTATTTT. It codes for CSARDLAGRGGTDTQYF.

This clonotype was detected a few times. V is TRBV20-1 and J is TRBJ1-5; D is ambiguous. Trimming pared 0 bases from V and 0 bases from J, leaving 9 bases between. The V gene's germline CDR1 is DFQATT and CDR2 SNEGSKA (reference sequence). This CDR3 is 15 amino acids long. DNA for the CDR3: TGCAGTGCTAGAGATCGGGTGGCTAGCAATCAGCCCCAGCATTTT. Translation gives CSARDRVASNQPQHF.

The rearrangement uses TRBV7-2 and TRBJ1-4; TRBD1 aligns across 7 bases. Germline CDR1 reads SGHTA; CDR2 reads FQGNSA. The trim removed 2 bases at V and 8 bases at J, leaving 14 bases unmatched. CDR3 length: 17 residues. Here the CDR3 DNA reads TGTGCCAGCAGCTTACGCGGAGGGGGCGCTTCACGGGAAAAACTGTTTTTT. This sequence encodes CASSLRGGGASREKLFF.

The CDR3 nucleotides read TGTGCCAGCAGGGCACTAGCGGGAGTTAACAATGAGCAGTTCTTC. This sequence encodes CASRALAGVNNEQFF. This rearrangement joins TRBV12-3 or TRBV12-4 to TRBJ2-1; 11 bases fit TRBD2. V lost 6 bases to trimming and J lost 5 bases; unmatched junction nucleotides: 6. The length of the CDR3 is 15 residues.

A few counts support this clonotype. The gene calls are TRBV21-1 and TRBJ2-3; the table's D call TRBD2 went unverified against the DNA. TRBV21-1 constitutes a pseudogene. This CDR3 is 15 amino acids long. The CDR3 coding sequence is TGTGCCAGCGGTAGGACTAGCGGGAGACCAGATACGCAGTATTTT. It codes for CASGRTSGRPDTQYF.

There are a few counts of this clonotype. The rearrangement links TRBV6-5 to TRBJ2-3; 8 bases align to TRBD1. Germline V gene sequence: CDR1 MNHEY, CDR2 SVGAGI. The CDR3 contains 15 residues. Trimming cost V 0 bases and J 3 bases; bases outside gene matches: 2. The CDR3 bases are TGTGCCAGCAGTTACTCGACAGGGGAGACAGATACGCAGTATTTT. It yields the protein CASSYSTGETDTQYF.

This clonotype is classed as medium-sized. J is TRBJ1-5 and V is TRBV12-3 or TRBV12-4, with a tentative D call TRBD1 (6 bases). Trimming shortened V by 7 bases and J by 4 bases, and 14 bases separated the two germline ends. This CDR3 is 14 amino acids long. Here the CDR3 DNA reads TGTGCCAGCACCATGAAGAGGGGGAATCAGCCCCAGCATTTT. It is translated as CASTMKRGNQPQHF.

This clonotype came up a few times. The rearrangement links TRBV12-3 or TRBV12-4 to TRBJ2-2; 10 nucleotides line up with TRBD2. This CDR3 is built from 16 residues. J gave up 5 bases and V 7 bases, and 10 bases lay outside the gene matches. The CDR3: CASNPSGGASTGELFF. CDR3 nucleotide sequence: TGTGCCAGCAACCCTAGCGGGGGAGCGAGTACCGGGGAGCTGTTTTTT.

This clonotype was seen a few times. The CDR3 loop is CASSITGPSSGYTF. CDR3 sequence (DNA): TGTGCCAGTAGTATTACCGGGCCCTCCTCCGGCTACACCTTC. This chain uses TRBV19 with TRBJ1-2; D gene ambiguous. Germline CDR1 is LNHDA and CDR2 is SQIVND (reference sequence). This CDR3 has 14 residues. V lost 3 bases to trimming and J lost 8 bases, with 16 bases between them.

The rearrangement joins TRBV10-1 to TRBJ1-5; no clear D gene. This CDR3 is 14 amino acids long. The V gene lost 0 bases and the J gene lost 6 bases, with 9 bases spanning the gap. In germline, CDR1 is WNHNN, CDR2 SYGVQD (reference sequence). CDR3 sequence reads: CASSESGVGQPQHF. The CDR3 DNA sequence: TGCGCCAGCAGTGAGTCTGGGGTTGGTCAGCCCCAGCATTTT.

The rearrangement joins TRBV7-2 to TRBJ2-3; D is possibly TRBD2 (5 bases). CDR3 size: 16 residues. The germline V gene encodes CDR1 SGHTA and CDR2 FQGNSA. V was pared by 4 bases and J by 2 bases, with 16 bases between. CDR3 nucleotides: TGTGCCAGCAGCTCCCGAAAAAGCGGCGACACAGATACGCAGTATTTT. Protein sequence: CASSSRKSGDTDTQYF. Full variable domain (missing parts from reference TRBV7-2 and TRBJ2-3): GAGVSQSPSNKVTEKGKDVELRCDPISGHTALYWYRQSLGQGLEFLIYFQGNSAPDKSGLPSDRFSAERTGGSVSTLTIQRTQQEDSAVYLCASSSRKSGDTDTQYFGPGTRLTVL.

Ten or more counts support this clonotype. The chain has TRBV12-3 or TRBV12-4 and TRBJ2-1; tentatively, D is TRBD1 (5 bases). The V end was cut by 1 base, the J end by 3 bases, with 10 bases between. The CDR3 covers 15 residues. This chain's CDR3 is CASSLGDSYYNEQFF. The DNA of the CDR3 is TGTGCCAGCAGTTTAGGTGACAGTTACTACAATGAGCAGTTCTTC.

The genes are TRBV28 and TRBJ2-2; weak D call: TRBD1 (5 bases). Germline V gene lookup returns CDR1 MDHEN and CDR2 SYDVKM. Trimming took 4 bases from V and 3 from J, leaving 15 bases between them. The CDR3 contains 16 residues. DNA of the CDR3: TGTGCCAGCAGTTCGACAGCAATGGCGGACACCGGGGAGCTGTTTTTT. Its translation is CASSSTAMADTGELFF.

V gene TRBV10-3 combines with J gene TRBJ2-7; D possibly uses TRBD1 or TRBD2 (6 bases each). In germline, CDR1 is ENHRY, CDR2 SYGVKD. CDR3 length: 13 residues. The V end was cut by 4 bases, the J end by 3 bases, with 10 bases between. CDR3 DNA sequence: TGTGCCATCAGTGTGGAGGGGGACTACGAGCAGTACTTC. This translates into CAISVEGDYEQYF.